One sample yielded the 15 T cell receptor beta chains listed below, sequenced in a study of OX40 agonist ivuxolimab in advanced cancers. Profiling relied on immunoSEQ multiplex PCR, and the TCRdb table lists in-frame clones only, not all of them. Seen here are tens of thousands of clones, about nine tenths observed once, and the top ten hold roughly 2.5%. The input for sequencing was CD4+ or CD8+ T cells sorted from blood, taken in a trial of the OX40 agonist ivuxolimab. The receptors here all came from an adult with an advanced solid tumor such as melanoma, head and neck, liver or kidney cancer.

This clone is termed medium-sized. The genes are TRBV9 and TRBJ2-7, with 8 bases identical to TRBD2. Trimming at V came to 2 bases and at J to 6 bases, leaving 13 bases not matched to a gene. This CDR3 is 16 amino acids long. Germline V gene sequence: CDR1 SGDLS, CDR2 YYNGEE. The chain's CDR3 is CASSVGVAGSSGEQYF. CDR3 nucleotide sequence: TGTGCCAGCAGCGTGGGGGTAGCGGGAAGTTCTGGCGAGCAGTACTTC.

This chain links TRBV13 with TRBJ2-5, with D hard to call. Germline CDR1 PRHDT, CDR2 FYEKMQ (reference sequence). V lost 5 bases to trimming and J lost 2 bases, with 12 bases between them. This CDR3 is built from 14 residues. The DNA for the CDR3 is TGTGCCAGCAGCGCGCTAGGCGAACAAGAGACCCAGTACTTC. Its protein product is CASSALGEQETQYF.

The V gene is TRBV7-9, the J gene TRBJ2-5; D unresolved. This CDR3 region has 14 residues. Germline assignment: CDR1 SEHNR and CDR2 FQNEAQ (reference sequence). V was shortened by 3 bases and J by 5 bases, with 13 bases between the two germline ends. Here the CDR3 reads CASSLSSFRETQYF. The CDR3 DNA follows: TGTGCCAGCAGCTTGTCTTCCTTCAGGGAGACCCAGTACTTC.

The chain is built from TRBV6-5 and TRBJ1-2; D perhaps matches TRBD1 (5 bases). Germline lookup yields CDR1 MNHEY and CDR2 SVGAGI. This CDR3 region has 13 residues. V lost 6 bases and J lost 6, with 14 bases in between. CDR3 residues: CASRDWGIDGYTF. The CDR3 bases are TGTGCCAGCAGGGATTGGGGGATCGATGGCTACACCTTC.

This chain uses TRBV15 with TRBJ2-7, with D unresolved. This CDR3 spans 17 amino acids. Germline loops: CDR1 LNHNV, CDR2 YYDKDF (reference sequence). Trimming cost V 3 bases and J 7 bases, with 25 bases left between them. Here the CDR3 reads CATSSFLGPNIHLEQYF. For the CDR3, the DNA is TGTGCCACCAGCAGTTTTCTTGGGCCGAATATCCACCTTGAGCAGTACTTC.

The chain combines TRBV28 with TRBJ1-4, with a possible D match to TRBD1 (5 bases). The V gene lost 5 bases and the J gene lost 0 bases, with 10 bases spanning the gap. In germline, CDR1 is MDHEN, CDR2 SYDVKM. The CDR3 has 15 residues. The CDR3 nucleotides read TGTGCCAGCAGTATCATACAGGCAACTAATGAAAAACTGTTTTTT. Translating gives CASSIIQATNEKLFF. The entire variable domain, with the rest obtained from reference TRBV28 and TRBJ1-4, is as follows: DVKVTQSSRYLVKRTGEKVFLECVQDMDHENMFWYRQDPGLGLRLIYFSYDVKMKEKGDIPEGYSVSREKKERFSLILESASTNQTSMYLCASSIIQATNEKLFFGSGTQLSVL.

The V gene is TRBV28, the J gene TRBJ1-5; D gene uncertain. V lost 5 bases to trimming and J lost 6 bases, with 14 bases between them. Looked up from germline, CDR1 is MDHEN and CDR2 is SYDVKM. The CDR3 has 14 residues. The CDR3 loop reads CASSKTWVGQPQHF. The CDR3 region has the DNA TGTGCCAGCAGTAAGACATGGGTAGGTCAGCCCCAGCATTTT.

This chain joins TRBV7-2 and TRBJ1-4; tentatively, D is TRBD1 (5 bases). Germline V gene sequence: CDR1 SGHTA, CDR2 FQGNSA. Trimming took 2 bases from V and 5 from J, leaving 12 bases between them. This CDR3 contains 15 residues. The CDR3 coding sequence is TGTGCCAGCAGCTTATTCGGACAACGAAATGAAAAACTGTTTTTT. This codes for CASSLFGQRNEKLFF.

The rearrangement uses TRBV5-4 and TRBJ2-2, with TRBD1 as a possible D gene (5 bases). Germline lookup yields CDR1 SGHNT and CDR2 YYREEE (reference sequence). This CDR3 has 14 residues. Trimming cost V 0 bases and J 8 bases, with 11 bases left between them. The CDR3 nucleotides are TGTGCCAGCAGCTTGGCTCAGGGCTCGGGGGAGCTGTTTTTT. It yields the protein CASSLAQGSGELFF. Variable domain in full (rest from reference TRBV5-4 and TRBJ2-2): ETGVTQSPTHLIKTRGQQVTLRCSSQSGHNTVSWYQQALGQGPQFIFQYYREEENGRGNFPPRFSGLQFPNYSSELNVNALELDDSALYLCASSLAQGSGELFFGEGSRLTVL.

This chain uses TRBV19 with TRBJ1-3, with D possibly matching TRBD1 (6 bases). The CDR3 sequence is 14 residues long. From germline, CDR1 is LNHDA and CDR2 SQIVND (reference sequence). V lost 6 bases and J lost 0, with 9 bases in between. The CDR3 here is CASSGQISGNTIYF. DNA of the CDR3: TGTGCCAGTAGCGGACAGATCTCTGGAAACACCATATATTTT.

The chain recombines TRBV11-3 with TRBJ1-4, with D hard to call. Trimming cost V 1 base and J 0 bases, with 6 bases left between them. Germline CDR1 and CDR2: SGHNT and YENEEA. The CDR3 has 15 amino acids. CDR3 sequence (DNA): TGTGCCAGCAGCTTAGGGGGAGCAACTAATGAAAAACTGTTTTTT. As protein: CASSLGGATNEKLFF.

Note on this clone: Other DNA sequences within the sample encode an identical CDR3. The gene calls are TRBV2 and TRBJ2-7; 8 bases are a match to TRBD1. The germline V gene has CDR1 SNHLY and CDR2 FYNNEI. Trimming took 6 bases from V and 1 from J; bases not matched to a gene: 5. This CDR3 contains 14 residues. The CDR3 is CASSAGTGSYEQYF. The CDR3 nucleotides are TGTGCCAGCAGCGCCGGGACAGGTTCCTACGAGCAGTACTTC.

This clone was counted between two and nine times. The chain carries TRBV6-5 and TRBJ1-3; D is unclear. There are 15 residues in the CDR3. Germline V lookup: CDR1 MNHEY, CDR2 SVGAGI. Trimming cost V 0 bases and J 9 bases, with 15 bases left between them. For the CDR3, the DNA is TGTGCCAGCAGTTACTCGCTTGACGGAGCGGGCACCATATATTTT. This codes for CASSYSLDGAGTIYF.

The chain carries TRBV28 and TRBJ1-2; no firm D call. The CDR3 is 10 amino acids. CDR1 MDHEN and CDR2 SYDVKM come from the germline V gene. V lost 8 bases to trimming and J lost 5 bases, with 6 bases between them. For the CDR3, the DNA is TGTGCCAGCGGCGCGTATGGCTACACCTTC. Its protein product is CASGAYGYTF.

The rearrangement uses TRBV5-1 and TRBJ2-1, with a tentative D call TRBD2 (8 bases). V shed 4 bases and J shed 8 bases, with 31 bases lying between them. CDR1 is SGHRS and CDR2 is YFSETQ in the germline V gene. The CDR3 totals 19 residues. CDR3 amino acids: CASSLRIGTDSGSRDEQFF. DNA for the CDR3: TGCGCCAGCAGCCTACGCATTGGGACAGACAGCGGGAGTAGGGATGAGCAGTTCTTC. The variable domain in full, with the rest retrieved from reference TRBV5-1 and TRBJ2-1, is KAGVTQTPRYLIKTRGQQVTLSCSPISGHRSVSWYQQTPGQGLQFLFEYFSETQRNKGNFPGRFSGRQFSNSRSEMNVSTLELGDSALYLCASSLRIGTDSGSRDEQFFGPGTRLTVL.